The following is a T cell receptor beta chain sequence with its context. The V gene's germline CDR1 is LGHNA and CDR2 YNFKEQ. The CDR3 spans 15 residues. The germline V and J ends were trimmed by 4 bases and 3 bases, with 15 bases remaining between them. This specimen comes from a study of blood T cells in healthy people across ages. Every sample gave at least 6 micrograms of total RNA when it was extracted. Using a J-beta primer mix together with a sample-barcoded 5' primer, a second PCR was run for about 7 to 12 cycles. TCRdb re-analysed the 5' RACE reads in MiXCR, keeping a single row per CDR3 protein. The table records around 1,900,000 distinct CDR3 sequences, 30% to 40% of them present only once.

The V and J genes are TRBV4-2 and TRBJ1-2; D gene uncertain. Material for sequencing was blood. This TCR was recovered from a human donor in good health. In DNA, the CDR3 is TGTGCCAGCAGCCTCCTACTATCCGGGTACTATGGCTACACCTTC. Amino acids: CASSLLLSGYYGYTF.